This T cell receptor beta chain was obtained from a study of long-term antiretroviral therapy in people with HIV. Overall study results and limits: Repertoires with HIV possessed tighter CDR3 length spans than those of controls.

Assay version v3.0 of immunoSEQ was used, and it was run at survey level. Method: immunoSEQ multiplex PCR; TCRdb's copy keeps in-frame clones and lacks some. The sample records fewer than 30,000 clones, 86% being singletons. The germline V and J ends were trimmed by 8 bases and 2 bases, with 13 bases remaining between them. Germline V gene lookup returns CDR1 SNHLY and CDR2 FYNNEI. CDR3 length equals 13 residues. Regarding this clone: No antigen is known for it.

Every participant gave one or more pre-ART and two or more post-ART PBMC samples. The receptor was isolated from a woman aged 25 to 39 with HIV. The chain is built from TRBV2 and TRBJ2-7; D might be TRBD1 or TRBD2, each matching 5 bases. This material consisted of unsorted PBMCs, taken 0.8 years after starting antiretroviral therapy. CDR3 in amino acids: CASSSGRTYEQYV. For the CDR3, the DNA is TGTGCCAGCTCTTCGGGGCGGACCTACGAGCAGTACGTC.